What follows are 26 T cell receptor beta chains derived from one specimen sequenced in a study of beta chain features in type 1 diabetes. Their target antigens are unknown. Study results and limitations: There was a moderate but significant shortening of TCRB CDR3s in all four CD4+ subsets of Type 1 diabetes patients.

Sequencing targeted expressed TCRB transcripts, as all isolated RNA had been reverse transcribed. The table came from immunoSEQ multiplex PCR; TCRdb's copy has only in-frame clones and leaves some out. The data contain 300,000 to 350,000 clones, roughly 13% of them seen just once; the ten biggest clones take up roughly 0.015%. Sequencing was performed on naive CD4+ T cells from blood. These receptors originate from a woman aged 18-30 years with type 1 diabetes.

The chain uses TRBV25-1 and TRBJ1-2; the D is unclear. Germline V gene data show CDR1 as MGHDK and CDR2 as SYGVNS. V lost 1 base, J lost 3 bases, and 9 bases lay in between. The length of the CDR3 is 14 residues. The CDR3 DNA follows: TGTGCCAGCAGTGAATCGAACAGTTACTATGGCTACACCTTC. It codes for CASSESNSYYGYTF.

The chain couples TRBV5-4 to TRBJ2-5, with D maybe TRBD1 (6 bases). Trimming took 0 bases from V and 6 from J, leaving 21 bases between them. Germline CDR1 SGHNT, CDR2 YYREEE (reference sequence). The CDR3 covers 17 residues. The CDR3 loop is CASSLGPGTSVSKTQYF. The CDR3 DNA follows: TGTGCCAGCAGCTTGGGCCCCGGGACATCCGTGTCGAAGACCCAGTACTTC.

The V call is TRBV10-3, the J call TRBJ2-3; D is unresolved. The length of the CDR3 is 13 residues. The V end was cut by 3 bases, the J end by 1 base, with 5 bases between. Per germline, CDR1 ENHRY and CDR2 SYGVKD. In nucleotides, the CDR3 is TGTGCCATCAGTGACCCGGGCACAGATACGCAGTATTTT. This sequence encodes CAISDPGTDTQYF.

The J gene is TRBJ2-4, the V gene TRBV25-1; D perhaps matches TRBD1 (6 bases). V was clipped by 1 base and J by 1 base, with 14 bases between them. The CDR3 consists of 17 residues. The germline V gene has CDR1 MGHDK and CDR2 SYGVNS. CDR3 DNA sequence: TGTGCCAGCAGTGAATCCGGACAGTATGGTGCCAAAAACATTCAGTACTTC. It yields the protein CASSESGQYGAKNIQYF.

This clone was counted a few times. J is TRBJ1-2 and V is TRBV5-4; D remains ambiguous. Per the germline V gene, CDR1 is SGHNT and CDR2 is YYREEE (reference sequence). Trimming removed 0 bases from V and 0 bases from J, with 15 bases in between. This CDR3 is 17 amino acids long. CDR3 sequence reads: CASSLAHRGHANYGYTF. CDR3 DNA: TGTGCCAGCAGCTTGGCCCACCGAGGGCATGCTAACTATGGCTACACCTTC.

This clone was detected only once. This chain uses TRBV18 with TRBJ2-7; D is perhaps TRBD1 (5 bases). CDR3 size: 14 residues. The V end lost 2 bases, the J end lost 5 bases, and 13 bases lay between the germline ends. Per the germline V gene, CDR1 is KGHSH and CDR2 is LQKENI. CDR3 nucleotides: TGTGCCAGCTCACCAACCGCAGGGTACCACGAGCAGTACTTC. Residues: CASSPTAGYHEQYF. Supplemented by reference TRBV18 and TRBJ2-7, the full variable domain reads NAGVMQNPRHLVRRRGQEARLRCSPMKGHSHVYWYRQLPEEGLKFMVYLQKENIIDESGMPKERFSAEFPKEGPSILRIQQVVRGDSAAYFCASSPTAGYHEQYFGPGTRLTVT.

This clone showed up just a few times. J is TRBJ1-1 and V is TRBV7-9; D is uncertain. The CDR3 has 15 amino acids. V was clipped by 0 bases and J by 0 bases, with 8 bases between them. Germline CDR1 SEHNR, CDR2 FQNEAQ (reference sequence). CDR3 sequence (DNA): TGTGCCAGCAGCTTAGCCCCTACTTTGAACACTGAAGCTTTCTTT. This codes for CASSLAPTLNTEAFF.

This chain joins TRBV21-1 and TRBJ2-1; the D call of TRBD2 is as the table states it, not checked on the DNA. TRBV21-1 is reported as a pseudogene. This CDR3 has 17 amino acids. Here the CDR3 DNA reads TGTGCCAGCAGCAAAATCGTTAGCGGGTCTTCCTACAATGAGCAGTTCTTC. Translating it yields CASSKIVSGSSYNEQFF.

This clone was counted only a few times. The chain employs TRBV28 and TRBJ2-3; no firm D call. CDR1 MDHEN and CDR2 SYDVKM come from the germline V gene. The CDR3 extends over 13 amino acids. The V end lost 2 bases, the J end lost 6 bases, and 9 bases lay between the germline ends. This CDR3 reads CASSLRVPDTQYF. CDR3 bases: TGTGCCAGCAGTTTAAGAGTCCCGGATACGCAGTATTTT.

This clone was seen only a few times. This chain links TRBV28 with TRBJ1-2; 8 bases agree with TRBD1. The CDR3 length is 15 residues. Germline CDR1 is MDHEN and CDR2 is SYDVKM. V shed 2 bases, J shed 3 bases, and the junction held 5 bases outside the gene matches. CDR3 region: CASSLPGGPHYGYTF. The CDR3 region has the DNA TGTGCCAGCAGTTTACCAGGGGGCCCCCACTATGGCTACACCTTC.

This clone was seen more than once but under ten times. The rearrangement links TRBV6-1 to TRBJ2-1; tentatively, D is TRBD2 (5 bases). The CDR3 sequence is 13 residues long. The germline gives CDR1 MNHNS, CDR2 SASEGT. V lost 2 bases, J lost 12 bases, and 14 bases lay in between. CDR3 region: CASSELGEGGQFF. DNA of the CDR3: TGTGCCAGCAGTGAATTGGGAGAAGGAGGGCAGTTCTTC.

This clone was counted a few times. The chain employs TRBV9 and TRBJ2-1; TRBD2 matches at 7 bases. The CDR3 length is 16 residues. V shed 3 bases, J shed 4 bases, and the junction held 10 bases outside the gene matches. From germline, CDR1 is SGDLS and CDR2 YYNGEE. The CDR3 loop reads CASSADGRAGYNEQFF. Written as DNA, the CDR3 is TGTGCCAGCAGCGCAGATGGGAGGGCCGGGTACAATGAGCAGTTCTTC. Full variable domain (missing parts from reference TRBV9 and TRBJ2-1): DSGVTQTPKHLITATGQRVTLRCSPRSGDLSVYWYQQSLDQGLQFLIQYYNGEERAKGNILERFSAQQFPDLHSELNLSSLELGDSALYFCASSADGRAGYNEQFFGPGTRLTVL.

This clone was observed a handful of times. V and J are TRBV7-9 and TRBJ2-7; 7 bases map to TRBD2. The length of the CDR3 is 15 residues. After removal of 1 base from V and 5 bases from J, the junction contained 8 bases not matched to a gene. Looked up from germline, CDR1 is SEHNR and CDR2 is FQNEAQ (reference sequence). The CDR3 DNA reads TGTGCCAGCAGCTTAGTACGCGGAGGGAGGGACGAGCAGTACTTC. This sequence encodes CASSLVRGGRDEQYF.

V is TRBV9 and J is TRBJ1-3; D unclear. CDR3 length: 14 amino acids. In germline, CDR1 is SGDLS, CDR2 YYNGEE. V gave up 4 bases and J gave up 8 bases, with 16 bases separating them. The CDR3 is CASSLRPGEDTIYF. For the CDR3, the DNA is TGTGCCAGCAGCCTCCGACCCGGGGAGGACACCATATATTTT.

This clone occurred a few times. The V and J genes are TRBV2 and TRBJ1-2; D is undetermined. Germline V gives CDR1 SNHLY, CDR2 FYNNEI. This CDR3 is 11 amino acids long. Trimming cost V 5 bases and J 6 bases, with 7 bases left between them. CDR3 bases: TGTGCCAGCAGTTCCCTACATGGCTACACCTTC. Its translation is CASSSLHGYTF.

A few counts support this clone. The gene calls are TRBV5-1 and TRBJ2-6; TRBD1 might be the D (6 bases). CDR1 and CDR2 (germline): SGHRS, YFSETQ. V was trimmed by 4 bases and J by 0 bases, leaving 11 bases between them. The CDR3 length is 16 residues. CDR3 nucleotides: TGCGCCAGCAGCAGGAAACAGGGCTCTGGGGCCAACGTCCTGACTTTC. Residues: CASSRKQGSGANVLTF.

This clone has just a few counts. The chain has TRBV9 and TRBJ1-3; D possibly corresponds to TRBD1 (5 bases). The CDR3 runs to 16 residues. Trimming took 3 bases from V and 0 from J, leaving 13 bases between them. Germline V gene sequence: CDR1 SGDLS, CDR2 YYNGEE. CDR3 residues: CASSAKQAPSGNTIYF. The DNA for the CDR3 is TGTGCCAGCAGCGCTAAACAGGCTCCCTCTGGAAACACCATATATTTT. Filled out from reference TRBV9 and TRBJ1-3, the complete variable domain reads DSGVTQTPKHLITATGQRVTLRCSPRSGDLSVYWYQQSLDQGLQFLIQYYNGEERAKGNILERFSAQQFPDLHSELNLSSLELGDSALYFCASSAKQAPSGNTIYFGEGSWLTVV.

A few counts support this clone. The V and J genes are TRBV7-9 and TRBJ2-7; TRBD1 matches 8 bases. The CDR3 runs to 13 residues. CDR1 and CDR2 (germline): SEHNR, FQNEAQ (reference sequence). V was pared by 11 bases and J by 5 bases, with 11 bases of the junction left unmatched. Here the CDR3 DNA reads TGTGCCGTCGGCTCAGGGGGCTCGCACGAGCAGTACTTC. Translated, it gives CAVGSGGSHEQYF. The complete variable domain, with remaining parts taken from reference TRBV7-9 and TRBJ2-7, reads DTGVSQNPRHKITKRGQNVTFRCDPISEHNRLYWYRQTLGQGPEFLTYFQNEAQLEKSRLLSDRFSAERPKGSFSTLEIQRTEQGDSAMYLCAVGSGGSHEQYFGPGTRLTVT.

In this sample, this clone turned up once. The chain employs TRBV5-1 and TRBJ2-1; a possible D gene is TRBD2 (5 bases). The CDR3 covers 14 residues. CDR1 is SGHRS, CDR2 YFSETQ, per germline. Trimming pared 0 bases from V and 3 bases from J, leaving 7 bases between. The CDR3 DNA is TGCGCCAGCAGCTTGGTGGAGGTCTACAATGAGCAGTTCTTC. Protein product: CASSLVEVYNEQFF.

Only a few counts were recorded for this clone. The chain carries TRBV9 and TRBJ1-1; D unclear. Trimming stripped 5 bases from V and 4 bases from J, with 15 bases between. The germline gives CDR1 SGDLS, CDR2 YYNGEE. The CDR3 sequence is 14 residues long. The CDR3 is CASSRGSQTTEAFF. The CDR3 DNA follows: TGTGCCAGCAGTCGAGGCTCCCAAACCACTGAAGCTTTCTTT.

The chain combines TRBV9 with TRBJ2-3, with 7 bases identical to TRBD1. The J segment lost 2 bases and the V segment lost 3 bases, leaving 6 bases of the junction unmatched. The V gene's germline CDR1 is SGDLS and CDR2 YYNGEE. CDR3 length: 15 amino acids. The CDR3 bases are TGTGCCAGCAGCGCACGGGACAGCCTCACAGATACGCAGTATTTT. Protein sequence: CASSARDSLTDTQYF.

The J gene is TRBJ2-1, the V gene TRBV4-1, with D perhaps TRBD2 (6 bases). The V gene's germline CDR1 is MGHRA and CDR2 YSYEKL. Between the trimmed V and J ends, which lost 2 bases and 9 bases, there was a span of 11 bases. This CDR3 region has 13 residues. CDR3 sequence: CASSQTGLAEQFF. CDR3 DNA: TGCGCCAGCAGCCAAACGGGACTCGCTGAGCAGTTCTTC.

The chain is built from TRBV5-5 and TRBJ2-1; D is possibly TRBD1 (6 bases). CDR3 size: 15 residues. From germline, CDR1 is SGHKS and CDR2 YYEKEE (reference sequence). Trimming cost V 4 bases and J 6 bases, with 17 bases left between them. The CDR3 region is CASSHRQVLANEQFF. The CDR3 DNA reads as TGTGCCAGCAGCCATCGACAGGTCTTGGCCAATGAGCAGTTCTTC.

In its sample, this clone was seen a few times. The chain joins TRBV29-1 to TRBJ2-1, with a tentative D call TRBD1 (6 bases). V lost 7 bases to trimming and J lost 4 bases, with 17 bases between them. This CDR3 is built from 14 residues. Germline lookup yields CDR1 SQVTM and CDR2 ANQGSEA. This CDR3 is CSAGDRTAYNEQFF. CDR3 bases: TGCAGCGCCGGAGACCGGACAGCATACAATGAGCAGTTCTTC.

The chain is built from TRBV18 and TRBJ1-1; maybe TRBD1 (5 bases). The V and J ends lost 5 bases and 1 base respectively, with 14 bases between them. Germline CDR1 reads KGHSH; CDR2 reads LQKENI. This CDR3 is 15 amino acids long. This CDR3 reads CASSVGNRPNTEAFF. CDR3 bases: TGTGCCAGCTCAGTAGGGAACAGGCCGAACACTGAAGCTTTCTTT.

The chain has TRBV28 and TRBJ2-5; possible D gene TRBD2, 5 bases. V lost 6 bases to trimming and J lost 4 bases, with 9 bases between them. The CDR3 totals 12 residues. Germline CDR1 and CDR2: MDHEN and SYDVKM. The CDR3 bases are TGTGCCAGCAGCCCCGGGGTAGAGACCCAGTACTTC. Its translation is CASSPGVETQYF.